The text below deals with one T cell receptor beta chain. What it recognizes is unknown. This sample was taken from a study of cytomegalovirus exposure and HLA in healthy donors. The wider study: Both the 100 to 150 validation repertoires and the 600 to 700 first-cohort repertoires used the same platform, as reported by a later analysis.

The repertoire was sequenced with immunoSEQ multiplex PCR; TCRdb's copy has only in-frame clones and lacks some. Of 150,000 to 160,000 clones listed, about 86% are singletons. CDR3 length: 18 amino acids. Germline loops: CDR1 SGHTA, CDR2 FQGNSA. Trimming pared 0 bases from V and 4 bases from J, leaving 19 bases between. Broader study findings: Altogether, 150 to 200 TCR beta chains were recorded as cytomegalovirus-associated. Most observed TCR sequences were rare, whereas some public TCRs were detected in many donors.

This receptor was obtained from a human donor in good health. The chain combines TRBV7-2 with TRBJ2-1; tentatively, D is TRBD2 (5 bases). Sequencing input: PBMCs. CDR3 loop: CASSLARGKARKYNEQFF. The CDR3 DNA reads as TGTGCCAGCAGCTTAGCGCGAGGGAAGGCTCGCAAGTACAATGAGCAGTTCTTC.